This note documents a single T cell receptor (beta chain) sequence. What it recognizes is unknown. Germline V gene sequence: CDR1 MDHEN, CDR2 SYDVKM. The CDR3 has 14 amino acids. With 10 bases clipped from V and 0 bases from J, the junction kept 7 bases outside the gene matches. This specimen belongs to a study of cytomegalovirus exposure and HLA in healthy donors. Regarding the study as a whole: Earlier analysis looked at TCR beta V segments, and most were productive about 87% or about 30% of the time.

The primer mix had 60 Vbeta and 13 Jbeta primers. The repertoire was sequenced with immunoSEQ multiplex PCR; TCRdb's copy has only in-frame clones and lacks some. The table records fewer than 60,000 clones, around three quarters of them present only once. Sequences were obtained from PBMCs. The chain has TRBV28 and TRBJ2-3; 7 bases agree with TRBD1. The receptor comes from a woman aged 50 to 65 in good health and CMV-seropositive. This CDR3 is CATTGTVSTDTQYF. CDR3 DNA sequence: TGTGCCACAACCGGGACAGTAAGCACAGATACGCAGTATTTT.